The source of this TCR beta chain is a study of blood T cell repertoires in COVID-19. About the research overall: The United States, Italy and Spain supplied acute and convalescent COVID-19 samples. PBMCs, B-cell-depleted T cells, or T cells were the source of the cDNA or gDNA that made up the material.

This CDR3 region has 14 residues. Germline loops: CDR1 SGHRS, CDR2 YFSETQ. Trimming left V 0 bases short and J 8 bases short, with 11 bases between. Profiling relied on immunoSEQ multiplex PCR, and the TCRdb table lists in-frame clones only, not all of them. The data contain about 83,000 clones, around nine tenths of them singletons. This sequence joins TRBV5-1 and TRBJ1-4; possible D gene TRBD1, 6 bases. The clonotype originates from a man older than 75 with active or convalescent COVID-19. Sequencing was performed on peripheral blood. The CDR3 here is CASSLEQGGEKLFF. The CDR3 DNA is TGCGCCAGCAGCTTGGAACAGGGTGGAGAAAAACTGTTTTTT.